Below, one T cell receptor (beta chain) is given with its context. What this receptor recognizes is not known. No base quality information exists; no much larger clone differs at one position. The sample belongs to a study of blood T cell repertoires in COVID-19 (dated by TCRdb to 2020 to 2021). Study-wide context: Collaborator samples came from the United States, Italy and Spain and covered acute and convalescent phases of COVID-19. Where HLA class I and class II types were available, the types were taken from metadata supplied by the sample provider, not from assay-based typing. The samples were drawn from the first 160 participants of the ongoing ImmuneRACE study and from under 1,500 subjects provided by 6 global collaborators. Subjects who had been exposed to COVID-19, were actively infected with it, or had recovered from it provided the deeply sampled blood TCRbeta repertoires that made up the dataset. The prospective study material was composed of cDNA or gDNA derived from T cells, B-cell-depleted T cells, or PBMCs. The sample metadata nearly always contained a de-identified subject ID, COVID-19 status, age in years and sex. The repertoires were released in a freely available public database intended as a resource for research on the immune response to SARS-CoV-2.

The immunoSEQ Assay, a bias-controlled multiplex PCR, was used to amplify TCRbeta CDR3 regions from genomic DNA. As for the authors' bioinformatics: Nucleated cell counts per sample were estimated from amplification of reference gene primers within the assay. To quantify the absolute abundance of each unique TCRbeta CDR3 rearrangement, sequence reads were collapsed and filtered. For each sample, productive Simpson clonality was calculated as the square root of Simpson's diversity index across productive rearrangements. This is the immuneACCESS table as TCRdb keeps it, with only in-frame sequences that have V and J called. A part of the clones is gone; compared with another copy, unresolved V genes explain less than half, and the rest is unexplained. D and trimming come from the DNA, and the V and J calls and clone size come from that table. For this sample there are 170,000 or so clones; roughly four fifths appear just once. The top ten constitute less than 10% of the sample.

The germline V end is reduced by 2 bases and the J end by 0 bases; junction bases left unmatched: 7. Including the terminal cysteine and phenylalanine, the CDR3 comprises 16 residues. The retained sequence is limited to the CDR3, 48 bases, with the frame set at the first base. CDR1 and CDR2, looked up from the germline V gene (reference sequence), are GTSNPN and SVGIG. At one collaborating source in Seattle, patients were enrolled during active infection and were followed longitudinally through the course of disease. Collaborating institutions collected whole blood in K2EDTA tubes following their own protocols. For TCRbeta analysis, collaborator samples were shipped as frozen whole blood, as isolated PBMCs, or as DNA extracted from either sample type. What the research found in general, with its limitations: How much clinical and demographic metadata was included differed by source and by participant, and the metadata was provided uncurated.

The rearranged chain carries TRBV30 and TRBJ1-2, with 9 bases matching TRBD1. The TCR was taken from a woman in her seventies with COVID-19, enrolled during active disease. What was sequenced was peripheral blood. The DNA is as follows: TGTGCCTGGAGTACCCTAACAGGGGGCTCTAACTATGGCTACACCTTC. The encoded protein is CAWSTLTGGSNYGYTF.